This T cell receptor (beta chain) derives from a study of cytomegalovirus exposure and HLA in healthy donors (dated by TCRdb to the late 2010s). Study-level background: An earlier analysis of roughly 500 of the donors reported about 290 Gb of sequence data and some 120 million unique TCR beta sequences from 150 million to 200 million T cells. An early release that covered some 640 HLA-typed donors contained approximately 300 gigabases of sequencing data and 80 million or so unique TCR sequences. The genetic ancestry cluster associated with self-reported Caucasian donors included roughly 84% of the roughly 360 genotyped donors. The aim of the study was to test whether cataloging public T cell receptors could identify signatures of past pathogen exposure. The study profiled the T cell repertoires of approximately 700 subjects by immunosequencing and related them to cytomegalovirus serostatus. A separate validation cohort of roughly 130 different subjects was used in addition to the approximately 700-subject first cohort. To predict cytomegalovirus infection status, the study brought together high-throughput TCR immunosequencing, statistical association of individual TCRs with disease status, and machine learning. To study patterns of TCR occurrence, a later analysis re-analyzed previously published TCR beta repertoires from 550 to 800 donors and added high-resolution HLA genotyping. The later analysis used no new phenotypic data to find candidate immune exposures, relying instead on TCR beta sequences and their occurrence across donors. To decide whether each TCR beta V gene segment behaved as functional or pseudogenic, an earlier analysis of some 600 of the donors relied on high-throughput TCR beta sequencing. Alongside the repertoire data, information on donor age, sex, ethnicity and CMV serostatus was compiled. Genome-wide SNP genotypes for about 65% of the 666 donors were used in a later genetic analysis, which treated that subset as a discovery cohort. All discovery cohort repertoires had been generated on a single sequencing platform. Both class I and class II loci were covered by HLA typing, at four-digit resolution. The number of donors typed differed by locus, with roughly 629-640 for A, B, C, DRB1 and DQB1, around 500 for DQA1, over 600 for DPA1, and some 470 for DPB1. Because of strong linkage in the cohort, a handful of DR-DQ haplotypes were treated as single units for association and clustering. Among some 400 genotyped donors of the cohort, an average of approximately 200,000 unique TCR beta nucleotide sequences was sequenced per donor, of which about 18% were non-productive.

Remarks on this clone: This clone's antigen is unknown. Base qualities are not at hand, and no much larger clone is one base apart.

Library generation was performed with the immunoSEQ multiplex PCR assay. For the multiplex PCR, a mixture combining 60 forward primers for TCR Vbeta segments and 13 reverse primers for TCR Jbeta segments was used. Amplification of the CDR3 region of rearranged TCR beta genes was performed with a multiplex PCR assay on genomic DNA. On the Illumina HiSeq System, the amplified TCR beta libraries were sequenced as 87-base-pair reads. The source study handled its data this way. A later analysis tallied around 80 million unique TCR beta chains across the 666 repertoires, and around 12 million of those chains were shared by two or more donors. To remove PCR and sequencing errors, raw reads were error-corrected and collapsed into unique sequences using a nearest-neighbor algorithm that merged closely related sequences. To assign V, D and J gene segments, CDR3 sequences were aligned to IMGT reference sequences. For a sequence to be retained, a match of at least six nucleotides was required to both a V gene segment and a J gene segment. A rearrangement was called productive if the CDR3 had no stop codons and remained in frame with V and J, and every other rearrangement was called non-productive. Following IMGT convention, CDR3 was defined as the stretch from the second conserved V-encoded cysteine up to the conserved J-encoded phenylalanine. The earlier analysis of around 640 of the donors excluded sequences that lacked an unambiguous match to a single V gene segment. An earlier analysis of fewer than 650 of the donors classified V segments as functional when productive rearrangements were above 56.7% and as segregating when the standard deviation between donors was above 5%. A statistical classification framework was built for diagnosing cytomegalovirus status from the catalog of TCR beta chain sequences. V and J gene assignment, in a later analysis, came from comparing TCR nucleotide sequences with IMGT/GENE-DB human TR gene sequences. The TCRdist pipeline was used in a later analysis to assign CDR3 sequences and most-parsimonious VDJ recombination scenarios. In a later analysis, each TCR beta chain was defined by its CDR3 amino acid sequence together with its V-gene family, and reads lacking a unique V-gene family were excluded. To address suspected cross-contamination and a sequencing artifact, a later analysis removed 550 to 750 highly shared, low-generation-probability nucleotide sequences. A later analysis calculated a clonal expansion index for each public chain from normalized within-repertoire ranks of inferred template counts. In a later analysis, generation probabilities were computed with a VDJ recombination model fitted to out-of-frame rearrangements, and the resulting probabilities were checked against IGoR. In a later analysis, hypergeometric tests were used to score TCR-TCR, TCR-HLA and TCR-CMV co-occurrence, with a repertoire-size bias correction applied to TCR pairs. To estimate false discovery rates, a later analysis permuted the HLA or CMV assignments 20 times. A later analysis grouped co-occurring TCRs with DBSCAN, adding TCRdist sequence similarity when clustering within HLA-allele-positive subsets. For co-occurrence clustering, repertoires with fewer than 30,000 or more than 120,000 public chains were excluded, along with 4 to 6 repertoires with anomalous nucleotide sharing. The immuneACCESS repertoire file appears here via TCRdb, limited to in-frame rearrangements. These files lack a portion of the clones; in checked studies, under half of the deficit traces to unresolved V genes, and the cause of the others is not known. V and J calls and clone size follow that table, whereas D and trimming were derived from the DNA. The sample contains under 200,000 clones, about 80% of them found a single time. The top ten clonotypes cover approximately 1.5% of the sample.

What the authors observed across the whole study: In vitro tests confirmed that a few of the cytomegalovirus-associated TCR beta chains recognize cytomegalovirus antigens. Over 15 rarely observed V segments, including chromosome 9 orphons, were excluded from the earlier analysis of some 590 of the donors because counts were too low. Because some donors lacked HLA typing at each locus, the association tests relied only on the typed subset. The authors suggested that the approach could potentially be extended to other disease states and immunological phenotypes. A cluster of highly shared sequence variants was judged likely to represent a technical artifact of the sequencing pipeline. According to a later analysis, TCR association rates differed among HLA loci, with DRB1 alleles showing the most associated TCRs and HLA-C alleles showing the fewest. Linkage disequilibrium might explain the correlated functional status among segregating V segments, but an unknown experimental factor could not be excluded. A later analysis found that most CMV-associated TCR beta chains appeared HLA-restricted, with HLA associations seemingly driven largely by CMV exposure. In the study, 150 to 200 TCR beta chains were listed as associated with cytomegalovirus. Roughly uniform sequencing depth across donors was assumed in presence/absence analyses, although this assumption may not hold. Assigning TCR associations to individual alleles was difficult when HLA alleles, especially DR and DQ, strongly co-occurred. Some IMGT-functional V segments, including TRBV6-2 and TRBV6-3, could not be distinguished by the 87-base-pair reads and were therefore excluded. A later analysis reported that several top co-occurrence clusters appeared linked to parvovirus B19, influenza, CMV and Epstein-Barr virus. CMV serostatus was the only immune exposure information available for the cohort. In this cohort, only TCR beta chains were sequenced, and detectable features were limited by the absence of alpha or paired-chain data. At a false discovery rate of 0.05, a later analysis linked about 16,000 TCR beta sequences to specific HLA alleles. Cytomegalovirus status was reported to be diagnosed by the classifier with high specificity and sensitivity in both the original and validation cohorts. While some public TCRs were present in many individuals, most TCR sequences turned up only very rarely across donors. A further reported finding was that TCR beta sequences accurately predicted the HLA-A and HLA-B alleles for most subjects in the first cohort. A later genetic analysis associated a missense DCLRE1C variant with V-gene and J-gene trimming of TCR beta chains, and an independent cohort replicated the association. In a later analysis, HLA-associated TCR beta chains were found to be more clonally expanded and to have lower generation probabilities than equally common non-associated chains. An earlier analysis of approximately 500 of the donors showed that most TCR beta V segments appeared in productive rearrangements either about 87% or about 30% of the time, which broadly matched IMGT annotations. A later genetic analysis reported fewer N-insertions in productive TCRs among donors in an Asian-associated ancestry cluster than the roughly 690-donor mean.

The cohort consisted of fewer than 700 healthy bone marrow donors. Cohort members were all nominally healthy when sampled, although unrecorded immune exposures were likely present. The donor tested CMV seropositive, placing the donor among the approximately 290 seropositive members of the cohort. A peripheral blood sample was provided by each donor, and peripheral blood mononuclear cells were used for TCR beta sequencing. Genomic DNA was extracted from the blood cell samples with the Qiagen DNeasy Blood Extraction Kit. Cut back by 0 bases and 3 bases, the V and J ends lie 11 bases apart. Based on the germline V gene, the CDR1 and CDR2 sequences are SGHVS and FQNEAQ. Measured from the cysteine to the phenylalanine, the CDR3 is 15 residues long. Only the CDR3 part of the read is kept: 45 bases, read in frame from the first base.

The chain uses TRBV7-8 and TRBJ1-1, with no confident D gene call. The receptor comes from a girl aged 10 to 17 in good health and CMV-seropositive. Sequenced sample: PBMCs. The DNA sequence is given as TGTGCCAGCAGCTTAGCGCCCCTACGGGACACTGAAGCTTTCTTT. Translated, it gives CASSLAPLRDTEAFF.